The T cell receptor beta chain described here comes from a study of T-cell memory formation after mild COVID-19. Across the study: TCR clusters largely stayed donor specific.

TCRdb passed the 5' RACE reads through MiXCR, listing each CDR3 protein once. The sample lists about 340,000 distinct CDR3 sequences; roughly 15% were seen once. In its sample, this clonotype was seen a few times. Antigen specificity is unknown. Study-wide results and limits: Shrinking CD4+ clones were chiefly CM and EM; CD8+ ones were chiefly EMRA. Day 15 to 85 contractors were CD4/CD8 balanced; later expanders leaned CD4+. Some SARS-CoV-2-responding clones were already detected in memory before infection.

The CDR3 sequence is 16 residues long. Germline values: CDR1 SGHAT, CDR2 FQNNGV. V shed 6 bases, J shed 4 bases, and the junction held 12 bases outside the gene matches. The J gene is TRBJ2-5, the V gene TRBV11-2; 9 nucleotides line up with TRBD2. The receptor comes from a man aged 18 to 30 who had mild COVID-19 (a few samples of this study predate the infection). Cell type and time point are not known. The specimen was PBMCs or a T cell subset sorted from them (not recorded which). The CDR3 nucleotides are TGTGCCAGCAGGCAGATAGCGGGGGCCCGTCGAGAGACCCAGTACTTC. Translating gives CASRQIAGARRETQYF.